Reported below is one T cell receptor beta chain. The antigen is undetermined. At a deep level, the assay was run. Only in-frame clones appear in the TCRdb table, and some are missing; sequencing was by immunoSEQ multiplex PCR. The sample lists around 690,000 clones; around 90% were seen once. These data belong to a study of shared clonotypes between healthy human individuals. General study findings and limits: A few donors held about 5% of naive CD4 clonotypes in common. Rarefaction showed sorted-subset sequencing was incomplete despite large depth.

Per germline, CDR1 SGHTS and CDR2 YDEGEE. V was trimmed by 7 bases and J by 1 base, leaving 14 bases between them. The CDR3 length is 15 residues. CD45RO+ cells plus CCR7-negative CD45RA+ TemRA cells formed CD8 memory. This TCR came from a man younger than 30 in good health. Some clones in this sample may be carry-over from other donors' samples. What was sequenced was memory CD8+ T cells from PBMCs. The subset denotes: CD45RO+ cells pooled with CCR7-negative TemRA cells. V gene TRBV5-8 combines with J gene TRBJ2-2; D is unresolved. CDR3 in DNA: TGTGCCAGCCGCCCCCTTGGCGAGAACACCGGGGAGCTGTTTTTT. Amino acids: CASRPLGENTGELFF. The variable domain in full, completed from reference TRBV5-8 and TRBJ2-2, reads EAGVTQSPTHLIKTRGQQATLRCSPISGHTSVYWYQQALGLGLQFLLWYDEGEERNRGNFPPRFSGRQFPNYSSELNVNALELEDSALYLCASRPLGENTGELFFGEGSRLTVL.